This T cell receptor (beta chain) appears in the sequencing data of a study of CD8+CD57+ T cells in acquired aplastic anemia. Study background: Sorted CD4+ plus CD8+ cells gave DNA averaging about 3 ug. In CD4+ cells, healthy donors produced an average of about 10 million reads.

The template used for profiling TCR beta VDJ and CDR3 was genomic DNA. TCRdb passed the reads through MiXCR, listing each CDR3 protein once. The sample has around 150,000 distinct CDR3 sequences, 40% to 45% seen once. CDR1 is MDHEN, CDR2 SYDVKM, per germline. Deletions cut 8 bases from V and 2 bases from J, with 12 bases between. This CDR3 spans 13 amino acids. This chain joins TRBV28 and TRBJ2-5; maybe TRBD1 (6 bases). This clonotype originated in a human donor in good health, serving as a control. What was sequenced was sorted CD4+, CD8+, or CD8+CD57+ T cells (not recorded which) from PBMCs. Here the CDR3 DNA reads TGTGCCAGCGACACCGGACAGCAAGAGACCCAGTACTTC. Its protein product is CASDTGQQETQYF.